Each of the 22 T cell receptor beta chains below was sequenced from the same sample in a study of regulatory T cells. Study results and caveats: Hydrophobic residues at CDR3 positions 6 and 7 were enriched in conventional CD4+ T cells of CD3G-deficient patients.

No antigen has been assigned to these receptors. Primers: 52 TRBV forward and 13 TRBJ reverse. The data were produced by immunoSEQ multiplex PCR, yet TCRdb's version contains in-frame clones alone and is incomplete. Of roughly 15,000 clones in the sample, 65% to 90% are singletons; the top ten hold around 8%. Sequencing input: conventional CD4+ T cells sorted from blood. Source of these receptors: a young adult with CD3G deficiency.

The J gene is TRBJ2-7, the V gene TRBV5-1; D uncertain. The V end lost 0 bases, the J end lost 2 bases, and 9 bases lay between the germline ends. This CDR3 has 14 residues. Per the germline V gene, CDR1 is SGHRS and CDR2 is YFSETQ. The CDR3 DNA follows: TGCGCCAGCAGCTTGGGGGCATCTACCTACGAGCAGTACTTC. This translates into CASSLGASTYEQYF.

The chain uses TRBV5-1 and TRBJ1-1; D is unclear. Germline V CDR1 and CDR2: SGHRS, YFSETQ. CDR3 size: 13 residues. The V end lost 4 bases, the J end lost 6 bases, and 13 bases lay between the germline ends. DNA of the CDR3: TGCGCCAGCAGCCCGGGCCTACACGCTGAAGCTTTCTTT. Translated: CASSPGLHAEAFF.

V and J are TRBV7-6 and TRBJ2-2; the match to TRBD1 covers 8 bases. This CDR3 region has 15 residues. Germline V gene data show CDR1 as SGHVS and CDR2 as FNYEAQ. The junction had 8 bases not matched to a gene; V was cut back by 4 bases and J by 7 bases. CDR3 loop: CASSSLSGQGGELFF. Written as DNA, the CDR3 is TGTGCCAGCAGCTCATTGTCTGGACAGGGCGGGGAGCTGTTTTTT.

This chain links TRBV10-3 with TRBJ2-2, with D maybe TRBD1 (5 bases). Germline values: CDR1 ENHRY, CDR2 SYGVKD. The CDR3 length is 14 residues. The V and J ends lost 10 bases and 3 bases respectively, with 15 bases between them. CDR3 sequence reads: CATRTSTDTGELFF. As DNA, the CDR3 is TGTGCCACAAGGACATCCACGGACACCGGGGAGCTGTTTTTT.

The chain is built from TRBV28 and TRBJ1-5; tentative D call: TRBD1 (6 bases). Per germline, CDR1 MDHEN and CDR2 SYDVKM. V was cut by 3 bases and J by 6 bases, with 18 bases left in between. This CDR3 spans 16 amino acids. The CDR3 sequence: CASSLGGRGKGQPQHF. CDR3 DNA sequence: TGTGCCAGCAGTTTGGGCGGCAGGGGAAAGGGTCAGCCCCAGCATTTT. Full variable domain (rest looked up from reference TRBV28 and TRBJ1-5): DVKVTQSSRYLVKRTGEKVFLECVQDMDHENMFWYRQDPGLGLRLIYFSYDVKMKEKGDIPEGYSVSREKKERFSLILESASTNQTSMYLCASSLGGRGKGQPQHFGDGTRLSIL.

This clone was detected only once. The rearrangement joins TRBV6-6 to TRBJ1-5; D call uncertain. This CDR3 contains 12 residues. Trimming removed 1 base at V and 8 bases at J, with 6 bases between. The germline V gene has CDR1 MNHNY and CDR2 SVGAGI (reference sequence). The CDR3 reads CASSYFGEPQHF. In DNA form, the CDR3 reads TGTGCCAGCAGTTACTTCGGGGAGCCCCAGCATTTT.

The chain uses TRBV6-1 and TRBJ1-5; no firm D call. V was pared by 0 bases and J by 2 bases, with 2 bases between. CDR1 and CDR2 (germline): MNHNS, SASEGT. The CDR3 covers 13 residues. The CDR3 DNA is TGTGCCAGCAGTGAAGCCGGCAATCAGCCCCAGCATTTT. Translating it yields CASSEAGNQPQHF.

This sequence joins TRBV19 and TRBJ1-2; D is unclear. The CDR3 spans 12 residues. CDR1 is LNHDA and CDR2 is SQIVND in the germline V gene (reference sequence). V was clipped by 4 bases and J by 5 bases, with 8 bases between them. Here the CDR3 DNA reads TGTGCCAGTAGTAACGGGAGATATGGCTACACCTTC. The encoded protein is CASSNGRYGYTF. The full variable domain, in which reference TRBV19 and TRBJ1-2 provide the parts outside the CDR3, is DGGITQSPKYLFRKEGQNVTLSCEQNLNHDAMYWYRQDPGQGLRLIYYSQIVNDFQKGDIAEGYSVSREKKESFPLTVTSAQKNPTAFYLCASSNGRYGYTFGSGTRLTVV.

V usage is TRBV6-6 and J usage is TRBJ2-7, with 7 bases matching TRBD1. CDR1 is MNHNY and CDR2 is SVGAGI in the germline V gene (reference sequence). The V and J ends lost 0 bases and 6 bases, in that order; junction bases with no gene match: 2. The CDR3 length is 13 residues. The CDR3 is CASSYSDRAEQYF. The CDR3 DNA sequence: TGTGCCAGCAGTTACTCCGACAGGGCCGAGCAGTACTTC.

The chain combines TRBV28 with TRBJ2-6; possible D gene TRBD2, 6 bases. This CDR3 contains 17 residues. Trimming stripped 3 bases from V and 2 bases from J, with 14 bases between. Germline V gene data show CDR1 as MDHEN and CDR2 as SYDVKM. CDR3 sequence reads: CASSLMASGAGANVLTF. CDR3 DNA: TGTGCCAGCAGTTTGATGGCCTCGGGGGCTGGGGCCAACGTCCTGACTTTC.

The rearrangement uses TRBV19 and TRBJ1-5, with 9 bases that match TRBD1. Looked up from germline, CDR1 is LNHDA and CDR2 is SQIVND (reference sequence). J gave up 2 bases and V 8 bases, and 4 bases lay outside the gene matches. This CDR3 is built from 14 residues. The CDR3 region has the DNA TGTGCCAGTTCCCGGACAGGGGGCAATCAGCCCCAGCATTTT. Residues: CASSRTGGNQPQHF.

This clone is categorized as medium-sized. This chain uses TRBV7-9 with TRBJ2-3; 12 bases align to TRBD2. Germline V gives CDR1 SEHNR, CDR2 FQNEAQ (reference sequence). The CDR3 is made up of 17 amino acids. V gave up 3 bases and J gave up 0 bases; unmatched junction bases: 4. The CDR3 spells CASSFGLAGFSTDTQYF. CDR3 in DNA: TGTGCCAGCAGCTTTGGACTAGCGGGGTTTAGCACAGATACGCAGTATTTT.

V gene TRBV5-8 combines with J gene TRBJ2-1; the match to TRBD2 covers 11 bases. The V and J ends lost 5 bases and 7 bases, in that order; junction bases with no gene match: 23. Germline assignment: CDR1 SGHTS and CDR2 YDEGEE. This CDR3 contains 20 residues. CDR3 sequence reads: CASSCLEGSGRVTARNEQFF. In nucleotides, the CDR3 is TGTGCCAGCAGTTGCCTTGAGGGTAGCGGGAGGGTTACAGCGAGAAATGAGCAGTTCTTC.

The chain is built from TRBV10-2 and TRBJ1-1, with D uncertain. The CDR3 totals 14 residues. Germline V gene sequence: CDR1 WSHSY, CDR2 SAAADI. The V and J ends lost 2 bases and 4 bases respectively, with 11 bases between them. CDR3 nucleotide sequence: TGCGCCAGCAGTGAGACGTCGACGGCCACTGAAGCTTTCTTT. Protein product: CASSETSTATEAFF.

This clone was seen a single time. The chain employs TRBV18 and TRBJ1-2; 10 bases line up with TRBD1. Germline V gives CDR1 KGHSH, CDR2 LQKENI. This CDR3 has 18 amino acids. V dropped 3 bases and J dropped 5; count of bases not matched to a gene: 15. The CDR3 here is CASSPRGTGESGTYGYTF. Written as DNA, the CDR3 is TGTGCCAGCTCACCGCGCGGGACAGGGGAATCCGGCACTTATGGCTACACCTTC.

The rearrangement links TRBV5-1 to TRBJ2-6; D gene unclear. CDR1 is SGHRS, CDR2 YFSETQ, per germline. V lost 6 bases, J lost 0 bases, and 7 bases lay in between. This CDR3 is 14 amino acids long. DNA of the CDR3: TGCGCCAGCAAACCTTTCTCTGGGGCCAACGTCCTGACTTTC. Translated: CASKPFSGANVLTF.

CDR3 sequence reads: CASTRTRTNTEAFF. The CDR3 coding sequence is TGTGCCAGCACTAGAACCAGGACGAACACTGAAGCTTTCTTT. J is TRBJ1-1 and V is TRBV28, with unresolved D. V lost 7 bases and J 1 base, leaving 13 bases between the germline ends. The CDR3 has 14 amino acids. The germline V gene has CDR1 MDHEN and CDR2 SYDVKM.

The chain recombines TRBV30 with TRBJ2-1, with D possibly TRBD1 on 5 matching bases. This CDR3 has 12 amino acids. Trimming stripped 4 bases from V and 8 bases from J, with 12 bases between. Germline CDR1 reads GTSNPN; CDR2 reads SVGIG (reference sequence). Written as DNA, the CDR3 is TGTGCCTGGAAAACAGGCTTTGATGAGCAGTTCTTC. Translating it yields CAWKTGFDEQFF.

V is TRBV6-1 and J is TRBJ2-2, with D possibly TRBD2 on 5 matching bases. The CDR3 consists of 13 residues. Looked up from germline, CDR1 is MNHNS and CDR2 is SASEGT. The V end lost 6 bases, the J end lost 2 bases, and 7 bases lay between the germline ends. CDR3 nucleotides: TGTGCCAGCAGGAGGACTAACACCGGGGAGCTGTTTTTT. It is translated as CASRRTNTGELFF.

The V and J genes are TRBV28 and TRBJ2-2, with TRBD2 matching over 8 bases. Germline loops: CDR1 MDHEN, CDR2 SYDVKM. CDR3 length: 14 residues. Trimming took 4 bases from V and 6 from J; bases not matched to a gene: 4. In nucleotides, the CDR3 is TGTGCCAGCAGTTCGGGGGGGGACGCCGGGGAGCTGTTTTTT. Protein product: CASSSGGDAGELFF.

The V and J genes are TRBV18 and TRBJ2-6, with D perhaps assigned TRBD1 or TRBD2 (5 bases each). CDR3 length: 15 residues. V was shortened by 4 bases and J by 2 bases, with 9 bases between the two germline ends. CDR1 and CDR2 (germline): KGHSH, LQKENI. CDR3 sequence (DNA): TGTGCCAGCTCACGGAGGACAACTGGGGCCAACGTCCTGACTTTC. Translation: CASSRRTTGANVLTF. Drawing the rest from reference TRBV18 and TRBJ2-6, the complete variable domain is NAGVMQNPRHLVRRRGQEARLRCSPMKGHSHVYWYRQLPEEGLKFMVYLQKENIIDESGMPKERFSAEFPKEGPSILRIQQVVRGDSAAYFCASSRRTTGANVLTFGAGSRLTVL.

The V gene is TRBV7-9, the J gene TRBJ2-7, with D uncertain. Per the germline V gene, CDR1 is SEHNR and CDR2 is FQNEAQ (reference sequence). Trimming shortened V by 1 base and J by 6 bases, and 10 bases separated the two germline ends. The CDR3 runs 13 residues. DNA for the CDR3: TGTGCCAGCAGCTTAGAAGTCGCTTCCGAGCAGTACTTC. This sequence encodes CASSLEVASEQYF.